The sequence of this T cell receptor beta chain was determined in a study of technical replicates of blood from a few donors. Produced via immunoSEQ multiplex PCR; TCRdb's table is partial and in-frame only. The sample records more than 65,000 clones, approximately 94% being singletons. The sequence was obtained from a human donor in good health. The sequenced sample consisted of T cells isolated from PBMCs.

The CDR3 loop is CASSDRDYSGANVLTF. CDR3 nucleotide sequence: TGTGCCAGCAGTGACAGGGATTACTCTGGGGCCAACGTCCTGACTTTC. This chain joins TRBV6-1 and TRBJ2-6; a possible D gene is TRBD1 (5 bases). This CDR3 comprises 16 residues. The germline CDR1 and CDR2 sequences are MNHNS and SASEGT. V was cut by 3 bases and J by 0 bases, with 9 bases left in between.